The 26 T cell receptor beta chains below were found in one sample sequenced in a study of OX40 agonist ivuxolimab in advanced cancers. Using immunoSEQ multiplex PCR, the repertoire was profiled, and TCRdb retains in-frame clones only, with some absent. The sample has about 110,000 clones, approximately 89% seen once. The material was CD4+ or CD8+ T cells sorted from blood, obtained in a trial of the OX40 agonist ivuxolimab. The receptors stem from an adult with an advanced solid tumor such as melanoma, head and neck, liver or kidney cancer.

This chain uses TRBV28 with TRBJ2-5; D remains ambiguous. Germline V lookup: CDR1 MDHEN, CDR2 SYDVKM. The germline V and J ends were trimmed by 1 base and 2 bases, with 11 bases remaining between them. The CDR3 is made up of 15 amino acids. The CDR3 is CASSLLSQQQETQYF. The CDR3 coding sequence is TGTGCCAGCAGTTTATTGTCCCAGCAACAAGAGACCCAGTACTTC.

CDR3 sequence (DNA): TGTGCCAGCAGCCGGGACTCCTACAGGGAGACCCAGTACTTC. Translating it yields CASSRDSYRETQYF. This chain links TRBV9 with TRBJ2-5; TRBD2 might be the D (6 bases). The CDR3 is 14 residues long. Germline CDR1 is SGDLS and CDR2 is YYNGEE. Trimming shortened V by 4 bases and J by 5 bases, and 15 bases separated the two germline ends.

The rearrangement links TRBV6-1 to TRBJ2-7; D gene ambiguous. V was shortened by 1 base and J by 1 base, with 11 bases between the two germline ends. Germline V gives CDR1 MNHNS, CDR2 SASEGT. CDR3 length equals 15 residues. The CDR3 spells CASSEVRQTSYEQYF. The CDR3 nucleotides read TGTGCCAGCAGTGAAGTGAGGCAGACATCCTACGAGCAGTACTTC.

The V call is TRBV7-3, the J call TRBJ2-3; 8 bases are shared with TRBD2. CDR1 is SGHTA, CDR2 FQGTGA, per germline. The junction had 8 bases not matched to a gene; V was cut back by 5 bases and J by 4 bases. The CDR3 loop spans 15 amino acids. The CDR3 region has the DNA TGTGCCAGCAGCCCCGGGACTAGTTCGGCAGATACGCAGTATTTT. Translated, it gives CASSPGTSSADTQYF.

The chain recombines TRBV4-2 with TRBJ2-7, with a possible D match to TRBD1 (7 bases). CDR3 length equals 18 residues. V was cut by 0 bases and J by 2 bases, with 20 bases left in between. The germline V gene has CDR1 LGHNA and CDR2 YNFKEQ. The CDR3, as DNA: TGTGCCAGCAGCCAAGATCGAGGGTCAGGGGGGTTCCCCTACGAGCAGTACTTC. Translated: CASSQDRGSGGFPYEQYF.

The chain carries TRBV30 and TRBJ2-3; TRBD1 might be the D (6 bases). Germline V gene data show CDR1 as GTSNPN and CDR2 as SVGIG (reference sequence). This CDR3 is 14 amino acids long. Trimming took 3 bases from V and 5 from J, leaving 15 bases between them. CDR3 residues: CAWRGAGMVDTQYF. The CDR3 DNA sequence: TGTGCCTGGAGGGGGGCAGGGATGGTAGATACGCAGTATTTT.

The chain has TRBV11-3 and TRBJ2-5; tentative D call: TRBD1 (6 bases). V lost 1 base and J lost 7, with 13 bases in between. Germline CDR1 SGHNT, CDR2 YENEEA. The CDR3 has 14 amino acids. The CDR3: CASSLVQGSGTQYF. The CDR3 region has the DNA TGTGCCAGCAGCTTAGTTCAGGGGTCCGGGACCCAGTACTTC. Together with reference TRBV11-3 and TRBJ2-5, the CDR3 gives the full variable domain: EAGVVQSPRYKIIEKKQPVAFWCNPISGHNTLYWYLQNLGQGPELLIRYENEEAVDDSQLPKDRFSAERLKGVDSTLKIQPAELGDSAVYLCASSLVQGSGTQYFGPGTRLLVL.

This rearrangement joins TRBV5-1 to TRBJ1-1; D unresolved. CDR1 is SGHRS and CDR2 is YFSETQ in the germline V gene. Trimming removed 3 bases from V and 4 bases from J, with 13 bases in between. The CDR3 is 14 amino acids. For the CDR3, the DNA is TGCGCCAGCAGCTCGGCCGGGGATAGCACTGAAGCTTTCTTT. This encodes CASSSAGDSTEAFF.

This chain joins TRBV4-3 and TRBJ2-7, with a tentative D call TRBD2 (6 bases). V lost 0 bases and J 3 bases, leaving 18 bases between the germline ends. This CDR3 has 17 residues. The germline V gene encodes CDR1 LGHNA and CDR2 YSLEER. The CDR3 DNA reads TGCGCCAGCAGCCAAGATTGGGCCCCGGGACTTGACTACGAGCAGTACTTC. Encoded protein: CASSQDWAPGLDYEQYF.

The chain recombines TRBV7-3 with TRBJ1-1; D call uncertain. The CDR3 is 14 amino acids. Trimming pared 4 bases from V and 6 bases from J, leaving 15 bases between. Germline assignment: CDR1 SGHTA and CDR2 FQGTGA. The CDR3, as DNA: TGTGCCAGCAGCTCTCGCCATCCAGTAGCTGAAGCTTTCTTT. Encoded protein: CASSSRHPVAEAFF.

This chain links TRBV5-4 with TRBJ2-3, with D possibly TRBD1 on 7 matching bases. V lost 4 bases to trimming and J lost 6 bases, with 21 bases between them. The CDR3 sequence is 16 residues long. Germline CDR1 is SGHNT and CDR2 is YYREEE (reference sequence). CDR3 protein: CASSPSRGVVGDTQYF. In DNA, the CDR3 is TGTGCCAGCAGCCCTTCCAGGGGGGTGGTGGGGGATACGCAGTATTTT. Full variable domain (rest looked up from reference TRBV5-4 and TRBJ2-3): ETGVTQSPTHLIKTRGQQVTLRCSSQSGHNTVSWYQQALGQGPQFIFQYYREEENGRGNFPPRFSGLQFPNYSSELNVNALELDDSALYLCASSPSRGVVGDTQYFGPGTRLTVL.

The chain carries TRBV6-6 and TRBJ2-7; 9 nucleotides align to TRBD1. Germline-derived CDR1 and CDR2 are MNHNY and SVGAGI (reference sequence). V shed 5 bases and J 2 bases; nucleotides not matched to a gene: 1. The CDR3 is 13 amino acids. Here the CDR3 DNA reads TGTGCCAGCAGTAACAGGGGGCCCTACGAGCAGTACTTC. The encoded protein is CASSNRGPYEQYF.

The J gene is TRBJ1-2, the V gene TRBV18; TRBD1 agrees at 12 bases. The germline V gene has CDR1 KGHSH and CDR2 LQKENI. The CDR3 is 15 amino acids. The V segment lost 2 bases and the J segment 3 bases; nucleotides outside the gene matches: 1. CDR3 sequence reads: CASSPGTGGYYGYTF. The CDR3 nucleotides read TGTGCCAGCTCACCAGGGACAGGGGGCTACTATGGCTACACCTTC.

J is TRBJ1-2 and V is TRBV11-2; 7 positions agree with TRBD1. The CDR3 loop spans 14 amino acids. V gave up 5 bases and J gave up 4 bases; unmatched junction bases: 7. Looked up from germline, CDR1 is SGHAT and CDR2 is FQNNGV. The CDR3 bases are TGTGCCAGCAGCCCACGACAGGGACGCTATGGCTACACCTTC. Its translation: CASSPRQGRYGYTF.

The chain carries TRBV29-1 and TRBJ2-4, with D unclear. The V end lost 6 bases, the J end lost 5 bases, and 14 bases lay between the germline ends. Germline CDR1 and CDR2: SQVTM and ANQGSEA. This CDR3 region has 13 residues. The CDR3 loop is CSVASVGENIQYF. CDR3 DNA: TGCAGCGTGGCAAGCGTGGGCGAAAACATTCAGTACTTC.

The CDR3 protein is CASSPDRGLKGNTIYF. The CDR3 bases are TGTGCCAGCAGCCCGGACAGGGGGCTGAAAGGAAACACCATATATTTT. The J gene is TRBJ1-3, the V gene TRBV7-9; 11 bases map to TRBD1. CDR1 and CDR2 from the germline V gene are SEHNR and FQNEAQ (reference sequence). V lost 5 bases and J lost 4; bases outside the gene matches: 7. The CDR3 extends over 16 amino acids.

The CDR3 DNA reads as TGTGCCAGCACCCTTTCAGGGGGGACTGAAGCTTTCTTT. Encoded protein: CASTLSGGTEAFF. The gene calls are TRBV7-9 and TRBJ1-1, with 7 bases identical to TRBD1. This CDR3 spans 13 amino acids. V trimming: 7 bases; J trimming: 5 bases; junction bases outside the gene matches: 7. From germline, CDR1 is SEHNR and CDR2 FQNEAQ (reference sequence). The full variable domain, rest sourced from reference TRBV7-9 and TRBJ1-1, is DTGVSQNPRHKITKRGQNVTFRCDPISEHNRLYWYRQTLGQGPEFLTYFQNEAQLEKSRLLSDRFSAERPKGSFSTLEIQRTEQGDSAMYLCASTLSGGTEAFFGQGTRLTVV.

DNA for the CDR3: TGTGCCAGCAGTCTAGTACAAGGCAGAAACAATGAGCAGTTCTTC. Amino acid sequence: CASSLVQGRNNEQFF. The chain links TRBV7-2 to TRBJ2-1; D is undetermined. This CDR3 comprises 15 residues. CDR1 SGHTA and CDR2 FQGNSA come from the germline V gene. V shed 6 bases and J shed 5 bases, with 17 bases lying between them.

The chain combines TRBV27 with TRBJ2-5; D unclear. Between the trimmed V and J ends, which lost 5 bases and 4 bases, there was a span of 11 bases. The germline V gene has CDR1 MNHEY and CDR2 SMNVEV (reference sequence). The CDR3 contains 13 residues. The CDR3 DNA follows: TGTGCCAGCAGTCCCTTCCCTTTAGAGACCCAGTACTTC. It translates to CASSPFPLETQYF.

The V gene is TRBV28, the J gene TRBJ2-7; weak D call: TRBD1 (6 bases). The germline V gene has CDR1 MDHEN and CDR2 SYDVKM. V lost 3 bases to trimming and J lost 2 bases, with 20 bases between them. The CDR3 length is 17 residues. The CDR3 DNA follows: TGTGCCAGCAGTTTCGGTAAGGACAGACACTTAACCTACGAGCAGTACTTC. This sequence encodes CASSFGKDRHLTYEQYF.

This sequence joins TRBV19 and TRBJ2-7, with TRBD2 matching over 13 bases. CDR1 is LNHDA and CDR2 is SQIVND in the germline V gene (reference sequence). Trimming took 9 bases from V and 5 from J; bases not matched to a gene: 4. This CDR3 has 13 amino acids. The DNA of the CDR3 is TGTGCCAGCAGACTAGCGGGGGGTAACGAGCAGTACTTC. It is translated as CASRLAGGNEQYF.

The chain's CDR3 is CASSSQASDEQYF. DNA for the CDR3: TGTGCCAGCAGCTCACAGGCGTCCGACGAGCAGTACTTC. V usage is TRBV11-3 and J usage is TRBJ2-7, with a weak D call TRBD1 (5 bases). Germline assignment: CDR1 SGHNT and CDR2 YENEEA. This CDR3 is built from 13 residues. The V gene lost 4 bases and the J gene lost 5 bases, with 12 bases spanning the gap.

J is TRBJ1-6 and V is TRBV6-6; 9 nucleotides agree with TRBD1. CDR3 length: 15 amino acids. J lost 5 bases, V lost 5 bases, and 4 bases had no gene match. CDR1 is MNHNY, CDR2 SVGAGI, per germline (reference sequence). CDR3: CASSLGQGHNSPLHF. The DNA of the CDR3 is TGTGCCAGCAGTCTGGGACAGGGTCATAATTCACCCCTCCACTTT.

This clone appeared a single time. V and J are TRBV5-4 and TRBJ1-4, with D maybe TRBD1 (5 bases). The CDR3 is 14 residues long. V was shortened by 0 bases and J by 8 bases, with 11 bases between the two germline ends. Per the germline V gene, CDR1 is SGHNT and CDR2 is YYREEE (reference sequence). The CDR3 loop reads CASSLGGEREKLFF. The CDR3 region has the DNA TGTGCCAGCAGCTTGGGAGGGGAGAGGGAAAAACTGTTTTTT.

V is TRBV7-2 and J is TRBJ2-5, with a tentative D call TRBD1 (6 bases). Germline V lookup: CDR1 SGHTA, CDR2 FQGNSA. The ends were cut back, 2 bases at V and 4 bases at J, with 11 bases in the middle. The CDR3 covers 14 residues. DNA of the CDR3: TGTGCCAGCAGCTTACCTGGACAGTCAGAGACCCAGTACTTC. Protein product: CASSLPGQSETQYF.

The chain recombines TRBV5-4 with TRBJ1-2; D is unclear. Germline CDR1 and CDR2: SGHNT and YYREEE (reference sequence). The CDR3 consists of 14 residues. Trimming removed 3 bases at V and 2 bases at J, with 11 bases between. The CDR3 DNA sequence: TGTGCCAGCAGCTGGCGTGAGGGCAACTATGGCTACACCTTC. Protein: CASSWREGNYGYTF.